Sequencing of this T cell receptor beta chain was carried out in a study of blood T cell repertoires in COVID-19. The germline V gene has CDR1 MNHNS and CDR2 SASEGT. The CDR3 consists of 16 residues. The V end lost 1 base, the J end lost 1 base, and 13 bases lay between the germline ends. The protocol was immunoSEQ multiplex PCR, while the TCRdb copy is restricted to in-frame clones and leaves out a portion. The repertoire includes over 90,000 clones, more than 75% of them detected once, and about 7% sits in the top ten. Sequencing was done on a sample of peripheral blood. The receptor was derived from a man aged 50-59 years with active or convalescent COVID-19. The rearrangement uses TRBV6-1 and TRBJ1-1; TRBD1 is a possible D gene (5 bases). CDR3 sequence: CASSEVLTGQNTEAFF. CDR3 in DNA: TGTGCCAGCAGTGAAGTATTAACAGGCCAGAACACTGAAGCTTTCTTT.